This T cell receptor (beta chain) was recorded in a study of T cells expressing NK-cell markers. Following a re-call of the 5' RACE reads, TCRdb has one entry per CDR3 protein and lacks DNA. The listing records hundreds of thousands of distinct CDR3 sequences. Input material: blood T cells: a sorted CD56 or NKG2C T cell subset, CD4+ or CD8+ T cells, or bulk PBMC T cells (not recorded which). This clonotype was obtained from a man aged 18 to 69 in good health.

The CDR3 loop reads CSVLAGGREQYF. The genes are TRBV29-1 and TRBJ2-7; TCRdb proposes TRBD2, but this gene call is untestable without DNA. CDR3 length equals 12 residues. CDR1 is SQVTM and CDR2 is ANQGSEA in the germline V gene.